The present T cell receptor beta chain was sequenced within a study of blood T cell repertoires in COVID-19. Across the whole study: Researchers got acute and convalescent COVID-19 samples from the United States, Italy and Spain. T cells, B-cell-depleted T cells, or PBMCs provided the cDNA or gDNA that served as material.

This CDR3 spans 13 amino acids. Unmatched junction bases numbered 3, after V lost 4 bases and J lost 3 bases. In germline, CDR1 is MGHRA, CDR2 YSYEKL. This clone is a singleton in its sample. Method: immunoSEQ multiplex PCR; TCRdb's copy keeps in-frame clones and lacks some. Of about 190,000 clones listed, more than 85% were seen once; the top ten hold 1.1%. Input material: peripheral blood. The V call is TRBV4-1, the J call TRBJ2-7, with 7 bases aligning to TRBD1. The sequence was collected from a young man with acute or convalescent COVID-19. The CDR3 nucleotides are TGCGCCAGCAGCCTGACAGGGAACTACGAGCAGTACTTC. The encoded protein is CASSLTGNYEQYF.